A selection of T cell receptor beta chains follows, all from one sample in a study of cytomegalovirus exposure and HLA in healthy donors. The method was immunoSEQ multiplex PCR; TCRdb's version includes in-frame clones alone and lacks a portion of them. The sample has about 200,000 clones, roughly 84% seen once. Sequenced: PBMCs. The receptors were gathered from a boy aged 2 to 9 in good health and CMV-seronegative. The conserved cysteine and the conserved F or W are not part of the CDR3 here. The D gene is left open where the match is weak.

J gene	D gene	V gene	CDR3 protein
TRBJ1-5	NA	TRBV2	ASSEAGARYSNQPQH
NA	TRBD1	TRBV2	ASSESYRGHTINEQY
TRBJ1-6	TRBD1	TRBV6-5	ASSYGTGSSPLH
TRBJ2-2	NA	TRBV5-1	ASSPPEVPNTGELF
TRBJ2-1	TRBD2	TRBV30	AWSRLAGIGNEQF
TRBJ2-7	NA	TRBV7-8	ASSVKGPGGGY
TRBJ2-7	TRBD2	TRBV4-1	ASSQDRGVQY
TRBJ1-2	TRBD1	TRBV30	AGRGTGSLNYGYT
TRBJ2-2	NA	TRBV25-1	ASSGLAGSTTGELF
TRBJ1-2	TRBD1	TRBV29-1	STPGQGRARLGYT
TRBJ2-3	NA	TRBV7-9	SSSFVHTDTQY
TRBJ2-7	NA	TRBV14	ASSQFAGSDGEQY
TRBJ2-1	NA	TRBV18	ASSLTMTGELYNEQF
TRBJ2-2	TRBD2	TRBV23-1	ASSHPRLAGTANTGELF
TRBJ2-2	NA	TRBV7-6	ASSLGRPGHLNTGELF
TRBJ2-7	TRBD2	TRBV6-1	ASSAEPAGGSEQY
TRBJ1-1	NA	TRBV11-2	ASSLAGKGTEAF
TRBJ1-5	NA	TRBV19	ASTRSLQRRQPQH
TRBJ2-1	TRBD2	TRBV12-5	ASGRGLAGAYNEQF
TRBJ2-4	NA	TRBV11-2	ASSLATGFPKNIQY
TRBJ1-5	NA	TRBV21-1	ASSKERDRDRGKVSNQPQH
TRBJ2-7	NA	TRBV4-1	ASSQGGTSTYEQY
TRBJ1-2	NA	TRBV13	ASSPRTLNYGYT
TRBJ1-1	NA	TRBV2	ASSPGVEAF
TRBJ2-2	NA	TRBV5-1	ASSPIGGAPGELF
TRBJ2-2	TRBD1	TRBV14	ASSPRDREYGELF
TRBJ2-1	NA	TRBV2	ASRRIDNEQF
TRBJ2-7	TRBD2	TRBV11-2	ASSYTAGTSGIEQY
TRBJ2-3	TRBD2	TRBV4-2	ASSLLAGGTDTQY
TRBJ2-4	TRBD2	TRBV2	ASRRGGLARKNIQY
TRBJ1-5	TRBD1	TRBV27	ASSPGTGQPQH
TRBJ1-2	TRBD1	TRBV5-1	ASSLQILGQGDIWYGYT
TRBJ1-1	TRBD1	TRBV4-1	ASSRETGEVGTEAF
TRBJ1-6	TRBD1	TRBV2	ASRVRQGNSPLH
TRBJ2-7	NA	TRBV30	AWSPTPGVRSYEQY
TRBJ1-1	TRBD1	TRBV6-1	ASSATGTGGTEAF
TRBJ2-7	NA	TRBV5-1	ASSSDFEQY
TRBJ2-7	TRBD1	TRBV6-1	ASTRDREGYEQY
TRBJ2-1	NA	TRBV27	ASSLPGEDEQF
TRBJ2-1	TRBD2	TRBV10-3	AISEYGTSANGQF
TRBJ2-1	TRBD2	TRBV9	ASSVMSGGAGEQF